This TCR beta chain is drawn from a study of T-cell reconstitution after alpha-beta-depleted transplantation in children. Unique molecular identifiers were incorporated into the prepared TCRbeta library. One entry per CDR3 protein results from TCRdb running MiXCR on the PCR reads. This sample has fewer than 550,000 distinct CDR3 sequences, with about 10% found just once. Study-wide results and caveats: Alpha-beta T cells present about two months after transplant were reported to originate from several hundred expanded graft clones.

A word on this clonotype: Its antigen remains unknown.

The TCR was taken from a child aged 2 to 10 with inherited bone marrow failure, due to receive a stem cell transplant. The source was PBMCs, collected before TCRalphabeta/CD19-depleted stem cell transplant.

Here the CDR3 DNA reads TGTGCCAGCAGTTCCGGGACCCTCTGGGATGAGCAGTTCTTC. Protein sequence: CASSSGTLWDEQFF. The chain combines TRBV28 with TRBJ2-1; D might be TRBD1 or TRBD2, each matching 5 bases. CDR1 and CDR2 from the germline V gene are MDHEN and SYDVKM. V gave up 4 bases and J gave up 8 bases, with 15 bases separating them. The CDR3 spans 14 residues.